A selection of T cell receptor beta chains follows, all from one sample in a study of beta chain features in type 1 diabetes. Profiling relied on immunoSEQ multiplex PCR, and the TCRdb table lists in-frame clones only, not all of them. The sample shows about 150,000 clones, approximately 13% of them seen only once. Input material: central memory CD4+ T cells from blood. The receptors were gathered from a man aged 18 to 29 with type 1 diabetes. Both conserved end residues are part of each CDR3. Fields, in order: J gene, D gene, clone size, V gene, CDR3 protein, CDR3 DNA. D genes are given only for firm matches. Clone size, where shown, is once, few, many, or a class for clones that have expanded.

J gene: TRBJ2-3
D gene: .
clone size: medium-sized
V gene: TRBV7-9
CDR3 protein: CASSSLGGLASTDTQYF
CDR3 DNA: TGTGCCAGCAGCTCCTTGGGGGGTCTGGCTAGCACAGATACGCAGTATTTT

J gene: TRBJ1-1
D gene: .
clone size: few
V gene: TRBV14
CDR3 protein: CASSLQTGGTEAFF
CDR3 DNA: TGTGCCAGCAGCCTACAGACCGGGGGCACTGAAGCTTTCTTT

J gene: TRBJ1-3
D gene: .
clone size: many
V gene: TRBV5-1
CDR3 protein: CASSFDGGTGNTIYF
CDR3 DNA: TGCGCCAGCAGCTTTGACGGGGGAACTGGAAACACCATATATTTT

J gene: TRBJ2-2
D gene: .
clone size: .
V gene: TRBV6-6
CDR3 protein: CASRTGGHSTGELFF
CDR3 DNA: TGTGCCAGCAGAACTGGGGGGCACAGCACCGGGGAGCTGTTTTTT

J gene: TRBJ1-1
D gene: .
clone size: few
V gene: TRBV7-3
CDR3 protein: CASSPGMNTEAFF
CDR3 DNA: TGTGCCAGCAGCCCGGGGATGAACACTGAAGCTTTCTTT

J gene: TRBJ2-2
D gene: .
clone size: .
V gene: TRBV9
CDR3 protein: CASSNARGSNTGELFF
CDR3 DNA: TGTGCCAGCAGCAATGCAAGAGGTTCGAACACCGGGGAGCTGTTTTTT

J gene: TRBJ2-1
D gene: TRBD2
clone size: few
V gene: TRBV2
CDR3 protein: CASELGPAGLDEQFF
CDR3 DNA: TGTGCCAGCGAGTTAGGGCCAGCGGGGCTCGATGAGCAGTTCTTC

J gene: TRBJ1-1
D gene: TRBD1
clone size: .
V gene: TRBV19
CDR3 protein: CASSIGTGWNTEAFF
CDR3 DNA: TGTGCCAGTAGTATAGGGACAGGGTGGAACACTGAAGCTTTCTTT

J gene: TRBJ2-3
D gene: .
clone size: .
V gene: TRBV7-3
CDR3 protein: CASSSQGSTQYF
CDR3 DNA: TGTGCCAGCAGCTCGCAGGGGAGTACGCAGTATTTT

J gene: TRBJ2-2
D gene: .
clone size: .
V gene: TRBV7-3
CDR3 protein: CASSEAGHLNTGELFF
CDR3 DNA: TGTGCCAGCAGCGAAGCCGGACATCTAAACACCGGGGAGCTGTTTTTT

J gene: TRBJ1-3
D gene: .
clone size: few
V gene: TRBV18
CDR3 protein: CASSPGLGNTIYF
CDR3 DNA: TGTGCCAGCTCACCCGGATTAGGAAACACCATATATTTT

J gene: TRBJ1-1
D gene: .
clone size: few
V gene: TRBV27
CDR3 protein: CASSSYNIGAGAFF
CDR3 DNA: TGTGCCAGCAGTTCCTACAACATAGGGGCCGGGGCTTTCTTT

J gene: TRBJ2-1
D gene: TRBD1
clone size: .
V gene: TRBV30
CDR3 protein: CALGTAAHNEQFF
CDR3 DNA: TGTGCCCTAGGGACAGCCGCACACAATGAGCAGTTCTTC

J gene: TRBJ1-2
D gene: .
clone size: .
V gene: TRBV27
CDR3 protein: CASSLSGAGGYTF
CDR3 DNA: TGTGCCAGCAGTTTATCGGGGGCCGGCGGCTACACCTTC

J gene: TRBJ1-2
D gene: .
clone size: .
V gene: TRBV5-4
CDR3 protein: CASSLPGNYGYTF
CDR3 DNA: TGTGCCAGCAGCCTGCCGGGGAACTATGGCTACACCTTC

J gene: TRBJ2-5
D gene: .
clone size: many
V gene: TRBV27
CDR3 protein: CASSLRYREETQYF
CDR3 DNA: TGTGCCAGCAGTTTAAGGTACAGGGAAGAGACCCAGTACTTC

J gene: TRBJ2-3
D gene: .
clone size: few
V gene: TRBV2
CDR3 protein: CASSRDSSTDTQYF
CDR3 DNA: TGTGCCAGCAGTCGTGACAGTAGCACAGATACGCAGTATTTT

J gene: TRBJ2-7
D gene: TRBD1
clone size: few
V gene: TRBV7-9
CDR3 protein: CASSHGQGQTYEQYF
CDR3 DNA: TGTGCCAGCAGCCACGGACAGGGCCAAACCTACGAGCAGTACTTC

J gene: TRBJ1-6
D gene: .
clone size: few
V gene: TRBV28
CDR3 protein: CASRIQGSSYNSPLHF
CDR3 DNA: TGTGCCAGCAGGATACAGGGAAGCTCCTATAATTCACCCCTCCACTTT

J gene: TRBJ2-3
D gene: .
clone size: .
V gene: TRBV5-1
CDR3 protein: CASSRGTDTQYF
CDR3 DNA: TGCGCCAGCAGCCGCGGTACAGATACGCAGTATTTT

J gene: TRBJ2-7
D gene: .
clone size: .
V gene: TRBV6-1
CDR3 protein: CASSEMWRDEQYF
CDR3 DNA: TGTGCCAGCAGTGAAATGTGGCGGGACGAGCAGTACTTC

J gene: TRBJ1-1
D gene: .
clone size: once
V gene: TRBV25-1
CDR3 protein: CASSPSGGRNTEAFF
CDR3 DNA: TGTGCCAGCAGTCCATCGGGGGGCAGAAACACTGAAGCTTTCTTT

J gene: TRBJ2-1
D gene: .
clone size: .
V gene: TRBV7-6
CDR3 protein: CASSSPRVGDEQFF
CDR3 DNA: TGTGCCAGCAGCTCCCCTAGGGTGGGCGATGAGCAGTTCTTC

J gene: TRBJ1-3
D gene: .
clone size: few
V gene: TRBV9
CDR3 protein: CASTPTGTGNTIYF
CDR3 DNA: TGTGCCAGCACCCCGACGGGGACGGGAAACACCATATATTTT

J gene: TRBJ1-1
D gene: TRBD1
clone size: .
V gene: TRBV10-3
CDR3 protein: CAISEGQGQEAFF
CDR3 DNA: TGTGCCATCAGTGAGGGACAGGGGCAGGAAGCTTTCTTT

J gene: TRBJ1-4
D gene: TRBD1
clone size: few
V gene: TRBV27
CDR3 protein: CATRDSGGGEKLFF
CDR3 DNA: TGTGCCACCCGGGACAGTGGAGGTGGAGAAAAACTGTTTTTT

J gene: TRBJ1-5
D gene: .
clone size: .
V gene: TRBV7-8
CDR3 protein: CASSLAGQPQHF
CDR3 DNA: TGTGCCAGCAGCTTAGCCGGGCAGCCCCAGCATTTT

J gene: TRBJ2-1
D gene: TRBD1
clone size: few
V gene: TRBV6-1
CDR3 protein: CASKIGTGGYNEQFF
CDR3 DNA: TGTGCCAGCAAAATCGGGACAGGGGGCTACAATGAGCAGTTCTTC

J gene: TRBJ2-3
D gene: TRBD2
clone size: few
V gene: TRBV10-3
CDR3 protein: CAILPGGQGTQYF
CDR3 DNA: TGTGCCATCCTACCGGGGGGGCAGGGTACGCAGTATTTT

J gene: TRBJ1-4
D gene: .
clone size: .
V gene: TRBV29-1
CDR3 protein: CSVKRQPNEKLFF
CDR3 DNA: TGCAGCGTGAAGCGGCAGCCTAATGAAAAACTGTTTTTT

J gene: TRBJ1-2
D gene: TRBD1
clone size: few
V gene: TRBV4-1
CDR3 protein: CASSQDRRGKYGYTF
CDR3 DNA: TGCGCCAGCAGCCAAGATCGCAGGGGGAAGTATGGCTACACCTTC

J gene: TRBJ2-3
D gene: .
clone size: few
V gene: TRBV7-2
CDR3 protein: CASSLVGGSAPDTQYF
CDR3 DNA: TGTGCCAGCAGCTTAGTGGGGGGCTCGGCTCCAGATACGCAGTATTTT

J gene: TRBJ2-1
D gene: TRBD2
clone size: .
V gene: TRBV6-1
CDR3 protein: CASSPGLAGAHEQFF
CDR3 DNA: TGTGCCAGCAGTCCGGGACTAGCGGGAGCTCATGAGCAGTTCTTC

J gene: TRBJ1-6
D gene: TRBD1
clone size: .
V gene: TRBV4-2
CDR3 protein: CASSLDRGQGDSPLHF
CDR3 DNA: TGTGCCAGCAGCCTCGACAGGGGGCAAGGGGATTCACCCCTCCACTTT

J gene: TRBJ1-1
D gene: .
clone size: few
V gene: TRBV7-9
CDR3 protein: CASSLLLSWNTEAFF
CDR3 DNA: TGTGCCAGCAGCCTCCTACTTTCGTGGAACACTGAAGCTTTCTTT

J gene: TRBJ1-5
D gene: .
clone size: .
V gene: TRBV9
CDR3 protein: CASSVTSDRNQPQHF
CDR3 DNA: TGTGCCAGCAGCGTAACGTCGGACAGAAATCAGCCCCAGCATTTT

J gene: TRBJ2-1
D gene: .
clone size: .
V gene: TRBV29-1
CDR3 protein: CSVYLDSNEQFF
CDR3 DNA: TGCAGCGTCTACCTGGACAGCAATGAGCAGTTCTTC

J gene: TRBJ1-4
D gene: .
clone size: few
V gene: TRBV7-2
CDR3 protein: CASSLGPTATEKLFF
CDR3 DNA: TGTGCCAGCAGCCTGGGCCCGACAGCAACCGAAAAACTGTTTTTT

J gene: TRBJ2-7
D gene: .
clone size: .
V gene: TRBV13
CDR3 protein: CASSSDPIDRSPYEQYF
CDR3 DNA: TGTGCCAGCAGCTCCGATCCGATAGACAGATCCCCCTACGAGCAGTACTTC

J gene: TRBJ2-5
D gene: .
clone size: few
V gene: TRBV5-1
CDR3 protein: CASSLWGAAMETQYF
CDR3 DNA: TGCGCCAGCAGCTTATGGGGGGCCGCCATGGAGACCCAGTACTTC

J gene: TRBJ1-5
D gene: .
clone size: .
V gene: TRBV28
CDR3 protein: CASSVGTQPQHF
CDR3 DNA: TGTGCCAGCAGTGTGGGAACTCAGCCCCAGCATTTT

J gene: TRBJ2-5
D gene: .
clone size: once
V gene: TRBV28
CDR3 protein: CASSFHRETQYF
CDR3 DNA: TGTGCCAGCAGTTTCCACCGGGAGACCCAGTACTTC

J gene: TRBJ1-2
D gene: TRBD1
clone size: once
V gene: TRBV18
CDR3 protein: CASSPQGQEGHGYTF
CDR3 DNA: TGTGCCAGCTCACCTCAAGGACAGGAGGGGCATGGCTACACCTTC

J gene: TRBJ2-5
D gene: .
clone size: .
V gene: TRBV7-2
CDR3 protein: CASSLARPEQETQYF
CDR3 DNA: TGTGCCAGCAGCTTAGCGCGCCCAGAACAAGAGACCCAGTACTTC

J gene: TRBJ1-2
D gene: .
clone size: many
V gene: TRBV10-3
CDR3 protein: CAISDRGLSGYTF
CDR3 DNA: TGTGCCATCAGTGATAGGGGCTTAAGTGGCTACACCTTC

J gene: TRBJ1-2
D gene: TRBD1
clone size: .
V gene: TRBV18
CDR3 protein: CASLQGTQYGYTF
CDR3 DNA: TGTGCCAGCTTACAGGGGACACAGTATGGCTACACCTTC

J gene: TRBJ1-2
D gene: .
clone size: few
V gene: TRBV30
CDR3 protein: CAWSADSRSYGYTF
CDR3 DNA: TGTGCCTGGAGCGCTGACTCTAGGAGCTATGGCTACACCTTC

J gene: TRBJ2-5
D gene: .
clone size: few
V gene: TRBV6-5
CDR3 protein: CASSWRGQETQYF
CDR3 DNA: TGTGCCAGCAGTTGGAGGGGCCAAGAGACCCAGTACTTC

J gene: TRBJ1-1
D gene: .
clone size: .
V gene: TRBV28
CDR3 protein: CASSSPWDIGTTEAFF
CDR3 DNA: TGTGCCAGCAGTTCCCCGTGGGACATTGGAACAACTGAAGCTTTCTTT